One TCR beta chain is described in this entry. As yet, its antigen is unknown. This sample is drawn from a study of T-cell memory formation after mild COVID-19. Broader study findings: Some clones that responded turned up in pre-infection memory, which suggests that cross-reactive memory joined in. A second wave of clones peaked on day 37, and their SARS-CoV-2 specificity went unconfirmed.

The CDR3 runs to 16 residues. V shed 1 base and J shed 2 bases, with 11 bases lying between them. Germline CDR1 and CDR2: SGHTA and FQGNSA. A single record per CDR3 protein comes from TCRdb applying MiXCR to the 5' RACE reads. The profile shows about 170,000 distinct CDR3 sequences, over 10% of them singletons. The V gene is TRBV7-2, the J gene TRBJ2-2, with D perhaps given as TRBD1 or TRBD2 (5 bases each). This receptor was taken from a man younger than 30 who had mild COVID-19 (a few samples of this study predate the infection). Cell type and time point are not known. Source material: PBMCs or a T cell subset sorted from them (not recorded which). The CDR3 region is CASSLVGTDNTGELFF. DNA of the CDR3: TGTGCCAGCAGCTTAGTCGGGACGGACAACACCGGGGAGCTGTTTTTT.